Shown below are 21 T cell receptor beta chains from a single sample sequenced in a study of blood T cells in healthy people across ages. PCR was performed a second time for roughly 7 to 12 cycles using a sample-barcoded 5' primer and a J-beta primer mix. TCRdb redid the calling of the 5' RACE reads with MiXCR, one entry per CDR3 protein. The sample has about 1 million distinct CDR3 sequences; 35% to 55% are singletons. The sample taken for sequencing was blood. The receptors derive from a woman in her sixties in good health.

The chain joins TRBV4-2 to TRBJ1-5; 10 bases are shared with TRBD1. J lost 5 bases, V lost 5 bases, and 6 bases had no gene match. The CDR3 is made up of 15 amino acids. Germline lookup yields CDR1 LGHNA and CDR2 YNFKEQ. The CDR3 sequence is CASSNGQGVHQPQHF. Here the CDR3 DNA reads TGTGCCAGCAGCAACGGACAGGGGGTTCATCAGCCCCAGCATTTT.

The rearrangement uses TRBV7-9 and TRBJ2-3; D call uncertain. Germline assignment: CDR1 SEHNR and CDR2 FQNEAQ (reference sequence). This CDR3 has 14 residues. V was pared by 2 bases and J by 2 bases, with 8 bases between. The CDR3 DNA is TGTGCCAGCAGCTTAAACAGTGACACAGATACGCAGTATTTT. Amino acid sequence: CASSLNSDTDTQYF.

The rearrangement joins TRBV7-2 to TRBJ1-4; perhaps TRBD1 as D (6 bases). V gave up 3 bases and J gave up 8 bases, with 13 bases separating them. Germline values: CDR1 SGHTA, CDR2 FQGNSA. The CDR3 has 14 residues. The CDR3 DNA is TGTGCCAGCAGCTTTGGGGTAGGGGGAGAAAAACTGTTTTTT. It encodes CASSFGVGGEKLFF.

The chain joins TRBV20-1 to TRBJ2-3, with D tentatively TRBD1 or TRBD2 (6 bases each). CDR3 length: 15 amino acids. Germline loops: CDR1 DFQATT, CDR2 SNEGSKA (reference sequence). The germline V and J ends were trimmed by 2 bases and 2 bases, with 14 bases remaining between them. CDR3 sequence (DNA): TGCAGTGCTAGACCCCCGGGGGCCTTCACAGATACGCAGTATTTT. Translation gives CSARPPGAFTDTQYF.

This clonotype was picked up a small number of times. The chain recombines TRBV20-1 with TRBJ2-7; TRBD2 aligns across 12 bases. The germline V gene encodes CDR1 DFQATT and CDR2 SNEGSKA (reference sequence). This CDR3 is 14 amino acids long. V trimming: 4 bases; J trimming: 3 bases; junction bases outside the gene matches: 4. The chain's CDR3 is CSATTSGRFYEQYF. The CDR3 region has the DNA TGCAGTGCTACCACTAGCGGGAGGTTCTACGAGCAGTACTTC.

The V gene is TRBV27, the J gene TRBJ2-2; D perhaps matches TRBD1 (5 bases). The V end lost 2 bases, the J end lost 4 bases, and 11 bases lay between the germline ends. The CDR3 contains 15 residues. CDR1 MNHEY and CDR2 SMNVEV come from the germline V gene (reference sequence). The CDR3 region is CASSLRRVPTGELFF. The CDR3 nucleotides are TGTGCCAGCAGTTTACGCAGGGTTCCCACCGGGGAGCTGTTTTTT.

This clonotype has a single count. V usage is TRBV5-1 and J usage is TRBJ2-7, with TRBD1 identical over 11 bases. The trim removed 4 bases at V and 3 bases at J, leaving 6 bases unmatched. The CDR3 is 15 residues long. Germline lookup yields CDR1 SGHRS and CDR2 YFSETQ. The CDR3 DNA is TGCGCCAGCAGCATCCAGGGACAGGGGGGCTACGAGCAGTACTTC. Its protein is CASSIQGQGGYEQYF. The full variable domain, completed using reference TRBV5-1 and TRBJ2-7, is KAGVTQTPRYLIKTRGQQVTLSCSPISGHRSVSWYQQTPGQGLQFLFEYFSETQRNKGNFPGRFSGRQFSNSRSEMNVSTLELGDSALYLCASSIQGQGGYEQYFGPGTRLTVT.

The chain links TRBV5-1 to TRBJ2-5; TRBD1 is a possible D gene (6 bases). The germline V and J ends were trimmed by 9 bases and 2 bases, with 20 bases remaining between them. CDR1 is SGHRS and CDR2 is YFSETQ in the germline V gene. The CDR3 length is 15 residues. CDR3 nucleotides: TGCGCCAACAGTGCGAGGGGACACGAACAAGAGACCCAGTACTTC. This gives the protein CANSARGHEQETQYF.

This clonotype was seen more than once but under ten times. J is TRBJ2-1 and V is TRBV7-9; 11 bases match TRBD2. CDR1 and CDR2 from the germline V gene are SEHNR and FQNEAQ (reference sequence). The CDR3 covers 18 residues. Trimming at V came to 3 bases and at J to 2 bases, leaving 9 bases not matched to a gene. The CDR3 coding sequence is TGTGCCAGCAGCTTCCCCCGGGGTAGCGGGAGGGCCTACAATGAGCAGTTCTTC. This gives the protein CASSFPRGSGRAYNEQFF.

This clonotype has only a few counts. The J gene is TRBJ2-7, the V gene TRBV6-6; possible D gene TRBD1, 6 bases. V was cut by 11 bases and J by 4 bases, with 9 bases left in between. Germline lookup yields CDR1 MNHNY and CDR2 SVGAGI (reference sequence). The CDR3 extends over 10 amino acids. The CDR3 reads CAGGRYEQYF. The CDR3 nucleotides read TGTGCCGGGGGCCGGTACGAGCAGTACTTC.

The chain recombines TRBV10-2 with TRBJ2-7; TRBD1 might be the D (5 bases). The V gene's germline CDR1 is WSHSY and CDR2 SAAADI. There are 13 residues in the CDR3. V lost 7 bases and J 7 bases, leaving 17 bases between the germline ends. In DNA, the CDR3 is TGCGCCAGCAAAAAAAGGGGTAGCTATGAGCAGTACTTC. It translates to CASKKRGSYEQYF.

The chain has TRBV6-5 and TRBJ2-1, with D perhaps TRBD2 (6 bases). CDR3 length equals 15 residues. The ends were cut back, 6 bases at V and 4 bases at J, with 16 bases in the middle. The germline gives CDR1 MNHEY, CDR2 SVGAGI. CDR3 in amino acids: CASSYRGGLYNEQFF. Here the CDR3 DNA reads TGTGCCAGCAGCTACCGTGGAGGGCTATACAATGAGCAGTTCTTC.

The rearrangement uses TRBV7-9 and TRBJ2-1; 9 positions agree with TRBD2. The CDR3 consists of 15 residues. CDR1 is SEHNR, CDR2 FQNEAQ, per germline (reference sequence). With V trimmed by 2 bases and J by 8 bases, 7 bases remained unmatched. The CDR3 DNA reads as TGTGCCAGCAGCTTAACCAGCGGGAGGAGGGATGAGCAGTTCTTC. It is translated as CASSLTSGRRDEQFF.

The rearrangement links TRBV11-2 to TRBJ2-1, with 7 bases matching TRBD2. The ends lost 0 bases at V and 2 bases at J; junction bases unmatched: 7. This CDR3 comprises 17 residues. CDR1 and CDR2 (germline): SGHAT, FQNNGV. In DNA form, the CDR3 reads TGTGCCAGCAGCTTAGATTGGGAGGGATCCCCCTACAATGAGCAGTTCTTC. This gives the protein CASSLDWEGSPYNEQFF.

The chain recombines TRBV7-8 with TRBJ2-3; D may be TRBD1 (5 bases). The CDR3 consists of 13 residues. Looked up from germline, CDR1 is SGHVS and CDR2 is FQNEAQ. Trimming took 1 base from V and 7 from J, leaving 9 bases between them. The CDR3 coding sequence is TGTGCCAGCAGCTTAGGGCAGGGCCATACGCAGTATTTT. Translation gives CASSLGQGHTQYF.

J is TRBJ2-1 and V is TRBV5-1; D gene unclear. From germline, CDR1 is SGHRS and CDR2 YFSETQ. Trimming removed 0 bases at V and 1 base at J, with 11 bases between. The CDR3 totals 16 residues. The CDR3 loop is CASSLVETSSYNEQFF. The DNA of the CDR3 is TGCGCCAGCAGCTTGGTAGAGACTTCATCCTACAATGAGCAGTTCTTC.

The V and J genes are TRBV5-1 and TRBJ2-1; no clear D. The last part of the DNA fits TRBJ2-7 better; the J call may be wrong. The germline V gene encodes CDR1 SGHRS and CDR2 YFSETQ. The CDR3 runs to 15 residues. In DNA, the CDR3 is TGCGCCAGCAGCTTGGTTGCCGCTGCCTACAATGAGCAGTACTTC. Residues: CASSLVAAAYNEQYF.

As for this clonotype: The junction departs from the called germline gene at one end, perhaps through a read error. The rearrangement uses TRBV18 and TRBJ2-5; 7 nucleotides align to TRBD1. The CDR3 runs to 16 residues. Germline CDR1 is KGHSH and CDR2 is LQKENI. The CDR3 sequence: CAGSPLNRGRQETQYF. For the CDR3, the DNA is TGTGCCGGCTCACCACTGAACAGGGGCCGGCAAGAGACCCAGTACTTC.

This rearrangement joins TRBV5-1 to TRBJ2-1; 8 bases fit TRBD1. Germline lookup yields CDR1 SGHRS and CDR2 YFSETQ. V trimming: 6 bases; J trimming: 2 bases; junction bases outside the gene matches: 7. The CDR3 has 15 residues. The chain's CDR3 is CASKDRASTYNEQFF. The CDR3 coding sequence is TGCGCCAGCAAGGACAGGGCATCCACCTACAATGAGCAGTTCTTC.

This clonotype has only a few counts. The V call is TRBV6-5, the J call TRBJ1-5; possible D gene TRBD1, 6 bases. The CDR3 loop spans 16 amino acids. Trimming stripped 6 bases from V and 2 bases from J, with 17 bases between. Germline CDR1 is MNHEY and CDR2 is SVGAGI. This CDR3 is CASSSPSQGGNQPQHF. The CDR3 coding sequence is TGTGCCAGCAGCTCCCCCTCACAGGGAGGCAATCAGCCCCAGCATTTT.

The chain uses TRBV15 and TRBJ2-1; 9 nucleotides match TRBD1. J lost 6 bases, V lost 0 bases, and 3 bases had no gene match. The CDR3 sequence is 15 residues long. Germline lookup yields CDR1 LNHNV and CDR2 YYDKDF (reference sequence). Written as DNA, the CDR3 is TGTGCCACCAGCAGAGATCAGGGACAGGGCAATGAGCAGTTCTTC. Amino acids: CATSRDQGQGNEQFF.